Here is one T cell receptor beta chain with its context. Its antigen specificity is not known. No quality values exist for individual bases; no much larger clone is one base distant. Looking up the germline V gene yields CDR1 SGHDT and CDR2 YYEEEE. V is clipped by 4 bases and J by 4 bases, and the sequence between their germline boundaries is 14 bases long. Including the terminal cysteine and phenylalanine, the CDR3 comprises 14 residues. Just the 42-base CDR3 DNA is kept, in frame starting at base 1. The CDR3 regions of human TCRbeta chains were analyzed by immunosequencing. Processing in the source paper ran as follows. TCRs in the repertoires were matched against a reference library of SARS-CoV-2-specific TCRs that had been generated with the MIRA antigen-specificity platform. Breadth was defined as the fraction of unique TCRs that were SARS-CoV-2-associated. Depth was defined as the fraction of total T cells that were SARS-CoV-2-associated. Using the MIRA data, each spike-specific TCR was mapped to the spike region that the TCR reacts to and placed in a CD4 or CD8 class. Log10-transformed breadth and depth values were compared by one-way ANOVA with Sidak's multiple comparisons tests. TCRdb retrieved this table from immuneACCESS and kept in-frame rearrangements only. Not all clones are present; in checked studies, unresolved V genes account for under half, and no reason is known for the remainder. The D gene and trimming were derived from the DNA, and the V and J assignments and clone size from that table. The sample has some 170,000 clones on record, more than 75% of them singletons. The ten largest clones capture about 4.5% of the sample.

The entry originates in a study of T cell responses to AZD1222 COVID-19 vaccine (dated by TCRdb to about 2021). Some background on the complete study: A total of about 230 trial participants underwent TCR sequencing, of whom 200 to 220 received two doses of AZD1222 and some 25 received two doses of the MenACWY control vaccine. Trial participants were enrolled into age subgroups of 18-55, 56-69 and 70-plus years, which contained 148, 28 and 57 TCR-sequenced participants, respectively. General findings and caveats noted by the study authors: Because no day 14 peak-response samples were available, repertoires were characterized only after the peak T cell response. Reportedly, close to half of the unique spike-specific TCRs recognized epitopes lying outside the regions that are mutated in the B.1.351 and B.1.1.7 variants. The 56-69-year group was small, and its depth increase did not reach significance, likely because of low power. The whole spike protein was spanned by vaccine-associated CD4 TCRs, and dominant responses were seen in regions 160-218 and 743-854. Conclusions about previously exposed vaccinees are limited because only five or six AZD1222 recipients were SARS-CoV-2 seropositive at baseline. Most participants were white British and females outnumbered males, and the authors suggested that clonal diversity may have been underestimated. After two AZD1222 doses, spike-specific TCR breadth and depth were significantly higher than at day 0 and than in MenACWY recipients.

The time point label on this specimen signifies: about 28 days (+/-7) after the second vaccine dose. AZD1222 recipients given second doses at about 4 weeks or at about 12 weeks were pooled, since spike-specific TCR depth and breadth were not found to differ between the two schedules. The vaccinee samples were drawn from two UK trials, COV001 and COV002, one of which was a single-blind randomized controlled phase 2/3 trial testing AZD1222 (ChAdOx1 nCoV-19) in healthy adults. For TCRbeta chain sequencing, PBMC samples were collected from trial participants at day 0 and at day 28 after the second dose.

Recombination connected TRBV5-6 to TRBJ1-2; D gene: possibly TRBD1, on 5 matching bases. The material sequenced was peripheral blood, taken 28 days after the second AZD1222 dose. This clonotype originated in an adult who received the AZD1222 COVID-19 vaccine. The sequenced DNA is TGTGCCAGCAGCCCGGGGCTGGGGAGCTATGGCTACACCTTC. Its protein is CASSPGLGSYGYTF. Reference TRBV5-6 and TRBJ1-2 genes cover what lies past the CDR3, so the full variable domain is DAGVTQSPTHLIKTRGQQVTLRCSPKSGHDTVSWYQQALGQGPQFIFQYYEEEERQRGNFPDRFSGHQFPNYSSELNVNALLLGDSALYLCASSPGLGSYGYTFGSGTRLTVV.